There are many counts of the clone carrying this TCR beta chain. The antigen is unknown. Researchers attached unique molecular identifiers to individual cDNA molecules. Each CDR3 protein is one row after TCRdb ran MiXCR on the 5' RACE reads. This table holds 20,000 to 25,000 distinct CDR3 sequences, more than 3.5% found once. Germline V gene sequence: CDR1 GTSNPN, CDR2 SVGIG (reference sequence). The CDR3 sequence is 14 residues long. V lost 2 bases and J lost 7; bases outside the gene matches: 5. The data belong to a study of early T cells in non-severe SARS-CoV-2 infection. The overall study: Bulk RNA isolated from unsorted whole blood underwent sequencing; chains were not paired. Notes on the study in general: CD4 and private specificities were missed by VDJdb matching, which favored anti-spike CD8 responses.

The specimen was whole blood. The chain carries TRBV30 and TRBJ2-7; 13 bases align to TRBD2. The receptor's source is an adult who was a healthcare worker with PCR-confirmed SARS-CoV-2 infection or an uninfected control (not recorded which). Here the CDR3 DNA reads TGTGCCTGGAGTAGACTAGCGGGGGGTTTGGAGCAGTACTTC. This translates into CAWSRLAGGLEQYF. Using reference TRBV30 and TRBJ2-7 for the parts outside the CDR3, the full variable domain is SQTIHQWPATLVQPVGSPLSLECTVEGTSNPNLYWYRQAAGRGLQLLFYSVGIGQISSEVPQNLSASRPQDRQFILSSKKLLLSDSGFYLCAWSRLAGGLEQYFGPGTRLTVT.